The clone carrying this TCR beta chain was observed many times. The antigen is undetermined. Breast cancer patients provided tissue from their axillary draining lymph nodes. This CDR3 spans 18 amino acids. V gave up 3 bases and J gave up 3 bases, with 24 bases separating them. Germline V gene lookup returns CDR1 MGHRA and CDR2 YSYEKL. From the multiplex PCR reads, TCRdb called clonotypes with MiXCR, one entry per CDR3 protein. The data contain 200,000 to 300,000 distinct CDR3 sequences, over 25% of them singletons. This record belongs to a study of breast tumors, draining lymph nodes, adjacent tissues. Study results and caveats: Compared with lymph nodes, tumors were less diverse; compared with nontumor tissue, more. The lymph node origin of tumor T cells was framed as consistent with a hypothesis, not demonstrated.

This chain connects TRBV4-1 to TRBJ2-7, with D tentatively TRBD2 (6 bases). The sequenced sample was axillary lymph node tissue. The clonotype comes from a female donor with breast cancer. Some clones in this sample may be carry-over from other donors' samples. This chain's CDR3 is CASSHRPPGVLEHYEQYF. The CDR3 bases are TGCGCCAGCAGCCATCGACCACCGGGAGTCCTAGAACACTACGAGCAGTACTTC.